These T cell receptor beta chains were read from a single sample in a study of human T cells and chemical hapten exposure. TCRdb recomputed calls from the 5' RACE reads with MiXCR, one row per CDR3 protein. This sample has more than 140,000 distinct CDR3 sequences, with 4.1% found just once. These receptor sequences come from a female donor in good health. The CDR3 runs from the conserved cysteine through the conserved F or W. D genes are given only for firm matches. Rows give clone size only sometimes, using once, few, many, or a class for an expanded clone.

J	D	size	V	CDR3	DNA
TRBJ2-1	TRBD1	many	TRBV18	CASSTGTGHYNEQFF	TGTGCCAGCTCAACCGGGACAGGGCACTACAATGAGCAGTTCTTC
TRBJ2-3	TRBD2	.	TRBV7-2	CASSLQRGRTDTQYF	TGTGCCAGCAGCTTACAGCGGGGGCGCACAGATACGCAGTATTTT
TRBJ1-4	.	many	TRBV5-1	CASSLVGATNEKLFF	TGCGCCAGCAGCTTGGTTGGGGCAACTAATGAAAAACTGTTTTTT
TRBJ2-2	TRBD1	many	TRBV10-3	CAISPGQGDITGELFF	TGTGCCATCAGTCCTGGACAGGGGGATATCACCGGGGAGCTGTTTTTT
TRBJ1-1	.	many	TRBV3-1	CASSQDQEGALNTEAFF	TGTGCCAGCAGCCAAGATCAAGAAGGGGCCTTGAACACTGAAGCTTTCTTT
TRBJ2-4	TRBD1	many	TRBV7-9	CASSLSQGAQGNIQYF	TGTGCCAGCAGCTTGAGTCAGGGGGCCCAGGGAAACATTCAGTACTTC
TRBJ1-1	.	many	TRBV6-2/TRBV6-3	CASSSFGHGVAEAFF	TGTGCCAGCAGTTCATTCGGACATGGAGTTGCTGAAGCTTTCTTT
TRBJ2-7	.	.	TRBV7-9	CASSLVAGDTYEQYF	TGTGCCAGCAGCTTAGTGGCAGGGGACACCTACGAGCAGTACTTC
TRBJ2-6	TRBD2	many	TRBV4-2	CASSQVGGSSGANVLTF	TGTGCCAGCAGCCAAGTGGGGGGGAGCTCTGGGGCCAACGTCCTGACTTTC
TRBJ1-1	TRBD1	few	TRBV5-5	CASTGTGRCRTEAFF	TGTGCCAGTACCGGGACAGGGAGGTGTCGGACTGAAGCTTTCTTT
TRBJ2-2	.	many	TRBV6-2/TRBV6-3	CASGLDPTGELFF	TGTGCCAGCGGATTAGATCCGACCGGGGAGCTGTTTTTT
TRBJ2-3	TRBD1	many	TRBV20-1	CSARDGGQGYTDTQYF	TGCAGTGCTAGAGACGGGGGACAGGGATACACAGATACGCAGTATTTT
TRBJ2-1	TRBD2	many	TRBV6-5	CASSYSRFEGRGAYNEQFF	TGTGCCAGCAGTTACTCGAGGTTTGAGGGGCGGGGGGCCTACAATGAGCAGTTCTTC
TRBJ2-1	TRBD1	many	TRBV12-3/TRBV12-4	CASSFDRGIRNEQFF	TGTGCCAGCAGCTTTGACAGGGGGATTCGCAATGAGCAGTTCTTC
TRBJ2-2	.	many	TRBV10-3	CAISVGRQDQNTGELFF	TGTGCCATCAGTGTGGGACGCCAGGACCAGAACACCGGGGAGCTGTTTTTT
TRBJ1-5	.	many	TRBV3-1	CASSQDIGNQPQHF	TGTGCCAGCAGCCAGGATATAGGGAATCAGCCCCAGCATTTT
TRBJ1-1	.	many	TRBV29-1	CSVYQNTEAFF	TGCAGCGTATATCAGAACACTGAAGCTTTCTTT
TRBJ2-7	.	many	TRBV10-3	CAIRRLPSYEQYF	TGTGCCATCAGACGGCTCCCCTCCTACGAGCAGTACTTC
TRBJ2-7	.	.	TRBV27	CASSFGGGASYEQYF	TGTGCCAGCAGTTTTGGGGGGGGGGCCTCCTACGAGCAGTACTTC
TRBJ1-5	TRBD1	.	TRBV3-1	CASSRGQGVNQPQHF	TGTGCCAGCAGCCGAGGGCAGGGGGTCAATCAGCCCCAGCATTTT
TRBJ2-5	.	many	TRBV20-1	CSARVFQETQYF	TGCAGTGCTCGAGTGTTCCAAGAGACCCAGTACTTC
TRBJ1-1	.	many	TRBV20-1	CSARNEGGSGQNTEAFF	TGCAGTGCTAGGAATGAGGGGGGGTCAGGTCAAAACACTGAAGCTTTCTTT
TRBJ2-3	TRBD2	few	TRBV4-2	CASSQVSLPAGALNTQYF	TGTGCCAGCAGCCAAGTCAGTCTCCCAGCGGGGGCCCTTAACACGCAGTATTTT
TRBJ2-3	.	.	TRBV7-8	CASSLVWGGLDTQYF	TGTGCCAGCAGCTTAGTTTGGGGGGGCCTAGATACGCAGTATTTT
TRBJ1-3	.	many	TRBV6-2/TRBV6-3	CASSYSIGSGNTIYF	TGTGCCAGCAGTTACTCCATCGGCTCTGGAAACACCATATATTTT
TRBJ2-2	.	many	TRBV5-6	CASSLVVTGELFF	TGTGCCAGCAGCTTGGTCGTCACCGGGGAGCTGTTTTTT
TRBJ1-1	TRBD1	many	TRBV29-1	CSGGQGTEAFF	TGCAGCGGAGGACAGGGCACTGAAGCTTTCTTT